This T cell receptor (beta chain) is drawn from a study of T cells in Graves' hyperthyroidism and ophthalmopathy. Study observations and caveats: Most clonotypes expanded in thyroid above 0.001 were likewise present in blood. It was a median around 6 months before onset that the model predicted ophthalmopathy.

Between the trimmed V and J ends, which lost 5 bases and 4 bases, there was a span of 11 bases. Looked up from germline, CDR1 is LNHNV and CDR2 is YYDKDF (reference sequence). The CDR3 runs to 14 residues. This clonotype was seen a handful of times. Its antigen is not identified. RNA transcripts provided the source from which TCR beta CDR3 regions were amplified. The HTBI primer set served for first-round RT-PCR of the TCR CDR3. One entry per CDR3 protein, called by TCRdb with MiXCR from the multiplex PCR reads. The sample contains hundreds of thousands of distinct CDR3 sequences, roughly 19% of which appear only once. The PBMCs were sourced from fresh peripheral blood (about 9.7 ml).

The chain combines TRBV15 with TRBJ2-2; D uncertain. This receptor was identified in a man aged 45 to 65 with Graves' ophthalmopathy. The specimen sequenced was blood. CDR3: CATSQRSFTGELFF. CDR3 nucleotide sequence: TGTGCCACCAGCCAACGAAGTTTCACCGGGGAGCTGTTTTTT.